This T cell receptor (beta chain) was sequenced for a study of breast tumors, draining lymph nodes, adjacent tissues. Study outcomes and limitations: Compared with lymph nodes, tumors were less diverse; compared with nontumor tissue, more. Luminal-like breast cancer showed significantly higher tumor–nontumor repertoire similarity than basal-like. Findings are consistent with lymph node origin and intratumoral expansion of most tumor T cells. The lymph node origin of tumor T cells was framed as consistent with a hypothesis, not demonstrated.

Axillary draining lymph nodes of breast cancer patients supplied the node samples. TCRdb processed the multiplex PCR reads anew with MiXCR; each CDR3 protein has one entry. The table shows about 100,000 distinct CDR3 sequences, with less than 25% occurring only once. Concerning this clonotype: What it binds is unknown.

V shed 8 bases and J 6 bases; nucleotides not matched to a gene: 16. Germline loops: CDR1 MDHEN, CDR2 SYDVKM. The CDR3 spans 17 residues. This clonotype was obtained from a female donor with breast cancer. Some clones in this sample may be carry-over from other donors' samples. J is TRBJ1-4 and V is TRBV28; 9 nucleotides align to TRBD1. The sequencing sample was made of axillary lymph node tissue. The CDR3 protein is CASLPGQGWRRDEKLFF. The CDR3 region has the DNA TGTGCCAGCCTTCCGGGACAGGGTTGGAGGAGGGATGAAAAACTGTTTTTT.